A single sample is the source of the 11 T cell receptor beta chains below, sequenced in a study of OX40 agonist ivuxolimab in advanced cancers. This table comes from immunoSEQ multiplex PCR, and its TCRdb copy is limited to in-frame clones, with some not included. The sample shows roughly 14,000 clones, about 76% of them seen only once. The sequenced sample was CD4+ or CD8+ T cells sorted from blood, obtained in a trial of the OX40 agonist ivuxolimab. The receptors were sampled from an adult with an advanced solid tumor such as melanoma, head and neck, liver or kidney cancer.

The V call is TRBV10-3, the J call TRBJ2-1, with 9 bases fitting TRBD2. The J segment lost 10 bases and the V segment lost 8 bases, leaving 12 bases of the junction unmatched. Germline V gene sequence: CDR1 ENHRY, CDR2 SYGVKD. CDR3 length equals 14 residues. CDR3 coding DNA: TGTGCCATCTTAGGGACTAGCTCACCGTGGGAGCAGTTCTTC. Its translation: CAILGTSSPWEQFF.

The rearrangement links TRBV6-6 to TRBJ1-4; 10 nucleotides agree with TRBD1. The J segment lost 5 bases and the V segment lost 6 bases, leaving 3 bases of the junction unmatched. Looked up from germline, CDR1 is MNHNY and CDR2 is SVGAGI (reference sequence). This CDR3 comprises 14 residues. CDR3 DNA: TGTGCCAGCAGCGACAGGGGGCCGAATGAAAAACTGTTTTTT. Residues: CASSDRGPNEKLFF.

The rearrangement links TRBV5-1 to TRBJ1-2; D is undetermined. The CDR3 is 13 amino acids. Per the germline V gene, CDR1 is SGHRS and CDR2 is YFSETQ. The germline V and J ends were trimmed by 4 bases and 4 bases, with 11 bases remaining between them. The chain's CDR3 is CASSQAESYGYTF. CDR3 DNA sequence: TGCGCCAGCAGCCAAGCGGAATCCTATGGCTACACCTTC. The whole variable domain, remainder taken from reference TRBV5-1 and TRBJ1-2, is KAGVTQTPRYLIKTRGQQVTLSCSPISGHRSVSWYQQTPGQGLQFLFEYFSETQRNKGNFPGRFSGRQFSNSRSEMNVSTLELGDSALYLCASSQAESYGYTFGSGTRLTVV.

V usage is TRBV5-6 and J usage is TRBJ2-7, with TRBD1 as a possible D gene (5 bases). V was shortened by 4 bases and J by 6 bases, with 11 bases between the two germline ends. Germline V gene sequence: CDR1 SGHDT, CDR2 YYEEEE. CDR3 length: 12 residues. The CDR3 sequence is CASSLDISEQYF. CDR3 in DNA: TGTGCCAGCAGCCTGGACATCTCCGAGCAGTACTTC.

This clone was observed a few times. The CDR3 loop reads CASSPRGPYEQYF. The DNA for the CDR3 is TGTGCCAGCAGCCCCAGGGGCCCTTACGAGCAGTACTTC. V usage is TRBV11-2 and J usage is TRBJ2-7, with D possibly being TRBD1 (6 bases). The CDR3 extends over 13 amino acids. Trimming removed 5 bases at V and 4 bases at J, with 12 bases between. Germline V gene data show CDR1 as SGHAT and CDR2 as FQNNGV. The variable domain in full, with the rest retrieved from reference TRBV11-2 and TRBJ2-7, is EAGVAQSPRYKIIEKRQSVAFWCNPISGHATLYWYQQILGQGPKLLIQFQNNGVVDDSQLPKDRFSAERLKGVDSTLKIQPAKLEDSAVYLCASSPRGPYEQYFGPGTRLTVT.

The chain has TRBV11-2 and TRBJ1-2, with D unclear. CDR1 is SGHAT, CDR2 FQNNGV, per germline. The CDR3 totals 14 residues. With 3 bases removed from V and 8 bases from J, the gap between germline ends came to 16 bases. The DNA for the CDR3 is TGTGCCAGCAGCTTTAGTTCTTCCCCCGGCGGCTACACCTTC. This codes for CASSFSSSPGGYTF.

The rearrangement links TRBV5-4 to TRBJ1-3; D is ambiguous. Trimming shortened V by 6 bases and J by 1 base, and 20 bases separated the two germline ends. The CDR3 consists of 17 residues. CDR1 and CDR2 (germline): SGHNT, YYREEE (reference sequence). Here the CDR3 DNA reads TGTGCCAGCACCGACTTGGAGGGAGATGGGTCTGGAAACACCATATATTTT. Translated, it gives CASTDLEGDGSGNTIYF.

The chain carries TRBV27 and TRBJ2-1; either TRBD1 or TRBD2 may supply D (5 bases each). Trimming shortened V by 4 bases and J by 6 bases, and 13 bases separated the two germline ends. Germline values: CDR1 MNHEY, CDR2 SMNVEV (reference sequence). This CDR3 has 14 amino acids. The CDR3 loop reads CASSSWDLRNEQFF. The DNA for the CDR3 is TGTGCCAGCAGTTCCTGGGACCTCCGCAATGAGCAGTTCTTC.

Written as DNA, the CDR3 is TGTGCCAGCAGGGGGGATCCTCCTAGTTGGGAGCAGTACTTC. The encoded protein is CASRGDPPSWEQYF. J is TRBJ2-7 and V is TRBV6-5; the D gene could be TRBD1 or TRBD2 (5 bases each). The CDR3 loop spans 14 amino acids. CDR1 and CDR2 from the germline V gene are MNHEY and SVGAGI. Trimming shortened V by 6 bases and J by 7 bases, and 19 bases separated the two germline ends.

The rearrangement links TRBV7-2 to TRBJ1-3, with TRBD1 as a possible D gene (5 bases). V was cut by 2 bases and J by 0 bases, with 14 bases left in between. Germline V lookup: CDR1 SGHTA, CDR2 FQGNSA. The CDR3 loop spans 17 amino acids. CDR3 DNA sequence: TGTGCCAGCAGCTTACTTCGGGGGTCGACCTCTGGAAACACCATATATTTT. Its translation: CASSLLRGSTSGNTIYF.

The chain combines TRBV15 with TRBJ2-5, with 9 bases that match TRBD2. The DNA matches TRBJ2-7 better at its end, which makes the J call doubtful. CDR3 length: 13 residues. Germline CDR1 LNHNV, CDR2 YYDKDF (reference sequence). The CDR3 region is CATSLAGEYEQYF. The CDR3 bases are TGTGCCACCAGCTTAGCGGGAGAGTACGAGCAGTACTTC.